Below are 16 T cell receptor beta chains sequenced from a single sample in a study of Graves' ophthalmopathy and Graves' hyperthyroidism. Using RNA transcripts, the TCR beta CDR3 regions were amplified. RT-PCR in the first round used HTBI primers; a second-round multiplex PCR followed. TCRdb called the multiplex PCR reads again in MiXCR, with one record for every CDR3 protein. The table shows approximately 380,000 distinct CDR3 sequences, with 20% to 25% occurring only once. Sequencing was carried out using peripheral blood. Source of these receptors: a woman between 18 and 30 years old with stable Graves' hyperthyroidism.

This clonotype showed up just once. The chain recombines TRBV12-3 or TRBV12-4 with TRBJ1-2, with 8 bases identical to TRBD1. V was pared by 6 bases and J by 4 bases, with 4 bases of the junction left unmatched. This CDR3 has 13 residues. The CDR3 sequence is CASRGQGGYGYTF. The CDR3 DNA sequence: TGTGCCAGCAGAGGACAGGGAGGCTATGGCTACACCTTC.

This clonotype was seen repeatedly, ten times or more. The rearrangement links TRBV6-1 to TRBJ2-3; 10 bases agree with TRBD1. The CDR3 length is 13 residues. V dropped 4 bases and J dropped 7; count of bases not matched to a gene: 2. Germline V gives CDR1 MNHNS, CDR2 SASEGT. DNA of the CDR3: TGTGCCAGCAGTGGACAGGGGGCGAATACGCAGTATTTT. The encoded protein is CASSGQGANTQYF.

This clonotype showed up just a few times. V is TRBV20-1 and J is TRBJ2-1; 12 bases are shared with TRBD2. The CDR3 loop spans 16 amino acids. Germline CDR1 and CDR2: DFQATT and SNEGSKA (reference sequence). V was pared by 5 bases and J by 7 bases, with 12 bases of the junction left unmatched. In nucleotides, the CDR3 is TGCAGTGCTGGCGGCCCTAGCGGGAGGGCCCGGAATGAGCAGTTCTTC. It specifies CSAGGPSGRARNEQFF.

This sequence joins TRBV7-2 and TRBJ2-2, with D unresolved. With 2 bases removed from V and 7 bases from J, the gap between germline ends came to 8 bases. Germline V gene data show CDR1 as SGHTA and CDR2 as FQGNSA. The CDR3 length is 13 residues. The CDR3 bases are TGTGCCAGCAGCTTACGTTCCGACGGGGAGCTGTTTTTT. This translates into CASSLRSDGELFF.

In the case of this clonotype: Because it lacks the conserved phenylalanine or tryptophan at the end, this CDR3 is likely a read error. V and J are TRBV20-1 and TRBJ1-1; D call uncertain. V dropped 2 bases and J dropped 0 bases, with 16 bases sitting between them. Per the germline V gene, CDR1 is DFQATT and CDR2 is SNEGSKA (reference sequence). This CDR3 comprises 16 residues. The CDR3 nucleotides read TGCAGTGCTAGACCCAGGTCAGTAGCAATGAACACTGAAGCTTTCGTT. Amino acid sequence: CSARPRSVAMNTEAFV.

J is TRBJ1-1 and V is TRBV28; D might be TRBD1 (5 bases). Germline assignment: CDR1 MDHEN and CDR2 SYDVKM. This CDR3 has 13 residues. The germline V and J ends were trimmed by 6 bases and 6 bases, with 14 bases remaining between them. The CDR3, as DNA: TGTGCCAGCAGCTCTGGGGGTCGGGCTGAAGCTTTCTTT. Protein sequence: CASSSGGRAEAFF.

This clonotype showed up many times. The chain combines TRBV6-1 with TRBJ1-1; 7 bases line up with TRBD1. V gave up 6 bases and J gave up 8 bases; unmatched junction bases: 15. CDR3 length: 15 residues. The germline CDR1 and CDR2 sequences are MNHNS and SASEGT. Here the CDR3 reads CASRLTGSSFAEAFF. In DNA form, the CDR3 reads TGTGCCAGCAGATTGACAGGGTCTTCTTTCGCCGAAGCTTTCTTT.

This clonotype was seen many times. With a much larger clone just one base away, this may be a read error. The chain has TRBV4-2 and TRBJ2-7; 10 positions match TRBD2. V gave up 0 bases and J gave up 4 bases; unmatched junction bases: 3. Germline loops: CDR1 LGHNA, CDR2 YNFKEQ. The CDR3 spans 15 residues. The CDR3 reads CASSQESSGSYEQYF. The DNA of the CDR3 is TGTGCCAGCAGCCAAGAATCTAGCGGGAGTTACGAGCAGTACTTC.

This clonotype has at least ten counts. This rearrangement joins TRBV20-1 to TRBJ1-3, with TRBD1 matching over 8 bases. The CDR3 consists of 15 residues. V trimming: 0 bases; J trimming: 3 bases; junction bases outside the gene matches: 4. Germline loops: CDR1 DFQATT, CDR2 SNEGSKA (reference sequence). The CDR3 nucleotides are TGCAGTGCTAGAGAGAAGACAGGGGATGGAAACACCATATATTTT. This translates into CSAREKTGDGNTIYF.

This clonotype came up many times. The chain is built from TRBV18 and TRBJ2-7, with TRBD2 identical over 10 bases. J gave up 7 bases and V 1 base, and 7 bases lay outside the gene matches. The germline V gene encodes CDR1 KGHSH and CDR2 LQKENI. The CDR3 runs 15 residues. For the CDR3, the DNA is TGTGCCAGCTCACCACGTAGCGGGAGGTCAGGAGAGCAGTACTTC. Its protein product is CASSPRSGRSGEQYF.

The CDR3 reads CASSLNTGRRRAFF. In DNA form, the CDR3 reads TGTGCCAGCAGTCTCAACACAGGCCGTAGAAGAGCTTTCTTT. The chain has TRBV12-3 or TRBV12-4 and TRBJ1-1, with D perhaps matching TRBD1 (5 bases). V was pared by 5 bases and J by 10 bases, with 20 bases between. The CDR3 is 14 residues long.

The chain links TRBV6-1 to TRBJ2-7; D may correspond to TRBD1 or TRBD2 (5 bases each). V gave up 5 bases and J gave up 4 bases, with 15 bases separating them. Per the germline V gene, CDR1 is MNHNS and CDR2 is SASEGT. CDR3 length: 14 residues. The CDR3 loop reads CASSRDALGYEQYF. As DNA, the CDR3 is TGTGCCAGCAGTCGGGACGCCTTAGGATACGAGCAGTACTTC.

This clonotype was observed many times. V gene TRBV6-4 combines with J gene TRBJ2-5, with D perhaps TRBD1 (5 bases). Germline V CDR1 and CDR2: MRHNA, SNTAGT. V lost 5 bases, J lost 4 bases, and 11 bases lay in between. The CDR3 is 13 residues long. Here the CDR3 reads CASSSRVRETQYF. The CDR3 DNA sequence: TGTGCCAGCAGTTCCAGGGTGCGAGAGACCCAGTACTTC.

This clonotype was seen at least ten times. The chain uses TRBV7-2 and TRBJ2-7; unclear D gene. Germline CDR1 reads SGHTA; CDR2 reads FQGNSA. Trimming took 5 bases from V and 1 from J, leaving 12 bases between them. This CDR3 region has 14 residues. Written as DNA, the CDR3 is TGTGCCAGCAGCCCTCTTGTGGCTTCCTACGAGCAGTACTTC. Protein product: CASSPLVASYEQYF.

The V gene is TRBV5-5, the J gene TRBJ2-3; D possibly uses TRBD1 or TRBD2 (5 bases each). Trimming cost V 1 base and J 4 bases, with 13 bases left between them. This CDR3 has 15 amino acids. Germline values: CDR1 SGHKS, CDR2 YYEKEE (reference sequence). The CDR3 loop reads CASSLTPWGSDTQYF. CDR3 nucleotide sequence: TGTGCCAGCAGCTTGACCCCGTGGGGGTCAGATACGCAGTATTTT. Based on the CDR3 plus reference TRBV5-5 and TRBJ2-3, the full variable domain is DAGVTQSPTHLIKTRGQQVTLRCSPISGHKSVSWYQQVLGQGPQFIFQYYEKEERGRGNFPDRFSARQFPNYSSELNVNALLLGDSALYLCASSLTPWGSDTQYFGPGTRLTVL.

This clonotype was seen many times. Here the CDR3 reads CASSSSGEYSETQYF. CDR3 sequence (DNA): TGTGCCAGCAGTTCGAGCGGGGAGTATAGCGAGACCCAGTACTTC. V and J are TRBV28 and TRBJ2-5; 7 nucleotides align to TRBD2. This CDR3 contains 15 residues. Trimming at V came to 4 bases and at J to 5 bases, leaving 10 bases not matched to a gene. Germline V lookup: CDR1 MDHEN, CDR2 SYDVKM.